Following are 16 T cell receptor beta chains from one sample sequenced in a study of CD8 T cells in ankylosing spondylitis. One entry per CDR3 protein results from TCRdb running MiXCR on the 5' RACE reads. Of about 23,000 distinct CDR3 sequences in the sample, less than 20% were seen once. Sequencing used blood. Receptors originate from a male donor with ankylosing spondylitis or in good health (not recorded which).

This clonotype was seen a few times. The rearrangement links TRBV7-9 to TRBJ2-7; TRBD2 matches at 7 bases. Per the germline V gene, CDR1 is SEHNR and CDR2 is FQNEAQ (reference sequence). This CDR3 has 14 amino acids. The J segment lost 0 bases and the V segment lost 3 bases, leaving 2 bases of the junction unmatched. CDR3 protein: CASSLGGVSYEQYV. The CDR3 DNA reads TGTGCCAGCAGCTTGGGGGGGGTCTCCTACGAGCAGTACGTC.

This clonotype came up many times. This chain joins TRBV29-1 and TRBJ2-2; D is undetermined. Germline loops: CDR1 SQVTM, CDR2 ANQGSEA. The CDR3 is made up of 16 amino acids. The ends were cut back, 2 bases at V and 6 bases at J, with 19 bases in the middle. Here the CDR3 reads CSVERGTGTSAGELFF. The CDR3 region has the DNA TGCAGCGTTGAAAGAGGAACGGGCACAAGCGCCGGGGAGCTGTTTTTT.

This clonotype came up a few times. The J gene is TRBJ2-3, the V gene TRBV12-3 or TRBV12-4, with D possibly being TRBD2 (5 bases). The CDR3 is 14 amino acids. V lost 8 bases and J lost 6, with 18 bases in between. The CDR3 loop reads CASAGPTAWDTQYF. In DNA form, the CDR3 reads TGTGCCAGCGCGGGCCCCACAGCGTGGGATACGCAGTATTTT.

The CDR3 reads CASSRGGVTEAFF. The CDR3 DNA is TGTGCCAGCAGCCGCGGAGGGGTAACTGAAGCTTTCTTT. V and J are TRBV7-2 and TRBJ1-1; D possibly corresponds to TRBD1 (5 bases). Germline V gene lookup returns CDR1 SGHTA and CDR2 FQGNSA. The ends were cut back, 5 bases at V and 5 bases at J, with 12 bases in the middle. There are 13 residues in the CDR3.

In its sample, this clonotype was seen many times. The chain uses TRBV7-9 and TRBJ2-2, with no clear D. V was pared by 4 bases and J by 2 bases, with 8 bases between. The CDR3 spans 14 residues. Per germline, CDR1 SEHNR and CDR2 FQNEAQ (reference sequence). In nucleotides, the CDR3 is TGTGCCAGCAGCTCGGAGTACAACACCGGGGAGCTGTTTTTT. Its protein product is CASSSEYNTGELFF.

The V call is TRBV5-5, the J call TRBJ1-4; D gene ambiguous. This CDR3 comprises 15 residues. Trimming shortened V by 3 bases and J by 0 bases, and 9 bases separated the two germline ends. Germline V gene sequence: CDR1 SGHKS, CDR2 YYEKEE (reference sequence). This CDR3 is CASSSAPSTNEKLFF. The CDR3 DNA reads TGTGCCAGCAGCTCGGCCCCGTCAACTAATGAAAAACTGTTTTTT.

The sample holds a few counts of this clonotype. The chain has TRBV5-6 and TRBJ2-7, with D perhaps matching TRBD2 (6 bases). This CDR3 has 14 residues. The V gene lost 3 bases and the J gene lost 2 bases, with 12 bases spanning the gap. The germline CDR1 and CDR2 sequences are SGHDT and YYEEEE. CDR3 sequence reads: CASSWTGTPYEQYF. The CDR3 nucleotides are TGTGCCAGCAGCTGGACCGGGACTCCCTACGAGCAGTACTTC.

The chain uses TRBV10-3 and TRBJ2-1; D is possibly TRBD2 (6 bases). Trimming left V 0 bases short and J 7 bases short, with 19 bases between. Germline lookup yields CDR1 ENHRY and CDR2 SYGVKD. This CDR3 region has 17 residues. The chain's CDR3 is CAISESTEGRVRNEQFF. In DNA, the CDR3 is TGTGCCATCAGTGAGTCGACGGAGGGACGGGTTCGGAATGAGCAGTTCTTC.

This clonotype was found a few times. An end of the junction does not agree with germline; a read error may underlie this. The chain recombines TRBV5-1 with TRBJ2-1, with D perhaps TRBD1 (6 bases). Germline CDR1 is SGHRS and CDR2 is YFSETQ. The CDR3 extends over 15 amino acids. CDR3: CASSLGRGTGSRRQF. The CDR3 DNA sequence: TGCGCCAGCAGCTTGGGGAGAGGTACAGGGTCAAGACGGCAGTTC.

The chain uses TRBV4-1 and TRBJ2-3; no definite D call. Germline-derived CDR1 and CDR2 are MGHRA and YSYEKL. There are 12 residues in the CDR3. Trimming stripped 6 bases from V and 3 bases from J, with 7 bases between. The CDR3 protein is CASSWVTDTQYF. Here the CDR3 DNA reads TGCGCCAGCAGTTGGGTGACAGATACGCAGTATTTT.

This clonotype has at least ten counts. The chain employs TRBV28 and TRBJ2-7; the D gene is possibly TRBD2 (5 bases). The CDR3 spans 14 residues. The germline V gene has CDR1 MDHEN and CDR2 SYDVKM. With 2 bases removed from V and 4 bases from J, the gap between germline ends came to 12 bases. CDR3 amino acids: CASSLSFRGYEQYV. The DNA for the CDR3 is TGTGCCAGCAGTTTAAGTTTCCGGGGATACGAGCAGTACGTC.

This clonotype has more than one count but fewer than ten. The J gene is TRBJ2-1, the V gene TRBV10-3, with D tentatively TRBD2 (7 bases). The CDR3 extends over 14 amino acids. Germline values: CDR1 ENHRY, CDR2 SYGVKD. The V gene lost 6 bases and the J gene lost 6 bases, with 15 bases spanning the gap. The CDR3 here is CAISFGGGGNEQFF. CDR3 bases: TGTGCCATCAGCTTTGGGGGAGGGGGCAATGAGCAGTTCTTC.

This clonotype was recorded many times. The chain carries TRBV29-1 and TRBJ2-7; D possibly corresponds to TRBD1 (6 bases). CDR3 size: 12 residues. With 4 bases removed from V and 3 bases from J, the gap between germline ends came to 10 bases. Germline V gene lookup returns CDR1 SQVTM and CDR2 ANQGSEA. CDR3 protein: CSVVPGDYEQYF. The CDR3 nucleotides read TGCAGCGTTGTTCCAGGGGACTACGAGCAGTACTTC.

The chain couples TRBV12-3 or TRBV12-4 to TRBJ2-2; 8 bases agree with TRBD1. CDR3 length: 15 residues. V gave up 6 bases and J gave up 5 bases; unmatched junction bases: 8. The CDR3 DNA reads TGTGCCAGCAGCCCTCGGACAGGGTCAACCGGGGAGCTGTTTTTT. It yields the protein CASSPRTGSTGELFF.

This clonotype turned up a few times. The J gene is TRBJ1-1, the V gene TRBV7-3; D gene unclear. This CDR3 comprises 13 residues. Looked up from germline, CDR1 is SGHTA and CDR2 is FQGTGA. V was trimmed by 5 bases and J by 1 base, leaving 8 bases between them. The CDR3: CASSLEGNTEAFF. CDR3 DNA sequence: TGTGCCAGCAGCCTAGAAGGGAACACTGAAGCTTTCTTT.

In this sample, this clonotype turned up many times. This chain's CDR3 is CSVGGIAGDNEQFF. CDR3 DNA sequence: TGCAGCGTTGGGGGGATAGCGGGAGACAATGAGCAGTTCTTC. The genes are TRBV29-1 and TRBJ2-1, with 9 bases that match TRBD2. Germline V CDR1 and CDR2: SQVTM, ANQGSEA. V shed 4 bases, J shed 5 bases, and the junction held 6 bases outside the gene matches. The CDR3 runs 14 residues.